The 21 T cell receptor beta chains given below trace back to one sample, sequenced in a study of cytomegalovirus exposure and HLA in healthy donors. Both 60 Vbeta primers and 13 Jbeta primers went into the PCR. The assay was immunoSEQ multiplex PCR, and TCRdb's table has in-frame clones only and misses some. The table includes roughly 150,000 clones, around 75% detected once. The sequencing input was PBMCs. The source of these receptors is a male donor in good health and CMV-seronegative.

This clone was counted once. The chain has TRBV7-9 and TRBJ2-7; D is ambiguous. CDR1 and CDR2 (germline): SEHNR, FQNEAQ (reference sequence). This CDR3 is built from 15 residues. The V end lost 4 bases, the J end lost 2 bases, and 15 bases lay between the germline ends. The DNA for the CDR3 is TGTGCCAGCAGCTCTAGACTCGACCCTGCCTACGAGCAGTACTTC. Translating it yields CASSSRLDPAYEQYF.

This clone was seen a few times. The V gene is TRBV21-1, the J gene TRBJ1-2; whether TRBD1, the table's D call, matches the DNA was not checked. TRBV21-1 is tagged as a pseudogene. CDR3 length: 16 amino acids. The CDR3 loop reads CASSREDRKTNYGYTF. DNA of the CDR3: TGTGCCAGCAGCAGAGAGGACAGGAAGACTAACTATGGCTACACCTTC.

The chain links TRBV18 to TRBJ1-2; 8 bases match TRBD1. Germline assignment: CDR1 KGHSH and CDR2 LQKENI. With 5 bases clipped from V and 8 bases from J, the junction kept 13 bases outside the gene matches. This CDR3 spans 15 amino acids. The CDR3 loop is CASSYMGTGDGGYTF. In DNA form, the CDR3 reads TGTGCCAGCTCATACATGGGGACAGGTGATGGGGGCTACACCTTC.

The chain joins TRBV7-7 to TRBJ2-5; 10 bases are a match to TRBD2. Per germline, CDR1 SSHAT and CDR2 FNYEAQ (reference sequence). CDR3 length: 15 amino acids. The trim removed 5 bases at V and 1 base at J, leaving 4 bases unmatched. The CDR3 loop reads CASSRLAGVQETQYF. CDR3 nucleotide sequence: TGTGCCAGCAGCCGCCTAGCGGGGGTCCAAGAGACCCAGTACTTC.

Only a few counts were recorded for this clone. Written as DNA, the CDR3 is TGTGCCACAGCGGACGGTTACATGTTCAATGAAAAACTGTTTTTT. Translating gives CATADGYMFNEKLFF. V and J are TRBV15 and TRBJ1-4, with no clear D. The CDR3 loop spans 15 amino acids. V was clipped by 9 bases and J by 5 bases, with 19 bases between them. From germline, CDR1 is LNHNV and CDR2 YYDKDF (reference sequence).

The genes are TRBV6-5 and TRBJ1-1, with no clear D. The CDR3 is made up of 16 amino acids. V dropped 0 bases and J dropped 1 base, with 12 bases sitting between them. Looked up from germline, CDR1 is MNHEY and CDR2 is SVGAGI. This chain's CDR3 is CASSYSVSLPNTEAFF. CDR3 DNA sequence: TGTGCCAGCAGTTACTCCGTCAGTCTCCCGAACACTGAAGCTTTCTTT.

This chain uses TRBV4-2 with TRBJ2-5; TRBD1 agrees at 9 bases. Germline V gives CDR1 LGHNA, CDR2 YNFKEQ. The CDR3 loop spans 17 amino acids. V lost 5 bases, J lost 0 bases, and 10 bases stayed unmatched. In DNA, the CDR3 is TGTGCCAGCAGCTTACCCCAGGGGACAGGGTACCAAGAGACCCAGTACTTC. This codes for CASSLPQGTGYQETQYF.

V usage is TRBV5-4 and J usage is TRBJ2-2, with D possibly being TRBD1 (5 bases). Trimming stripped 5 bases from V and 5 bases from J, with 13 bases between. The CDR3 loop spans 14 amino acids. The V gene's germline CDR1 is SGHNT and CDR2 YYREEE (reference sequence). CDR3 residues: CASSDSGLTGELFF. The CDR3 DNA follows: TGTGCCAGCAGTGACTCAGGGCTGACCGGGGAGCTGTTTTTT. Filled out from reference TRBV5-4 and TRBJ2-2, the complete variable domain reads ETGVTQSPTHLIKTRGQQVTLRCSSQSGHNTVSWYQQALGQGPQFIFQYYREEENGRGNFPPRFSGLQFPNYSSELNVNALELDDSALYLCASSDSGLTGELFFGEGSRLTVL.

The chain couples TRBV5-1 to TRBJ2-5; TRBD1 matches 7 bases. V lost 2 bases to trimming and J lost 9 bases; unmatched junction nucleotides: 4. From germline, CDR1 is SGHRS and CDR2 YFSETQ. CDR3 length: 12 amino acids. In DNA, the CDR3 is TGCGCCAGCAGCTTTTCTAGGGGGCCCCAGTACTTC. Protein product: CASSFSRGPQYF.

The chain uses TRBV2 and TRBJ2-7; 8 bases agree with TRBD1. Trimming took 6 bases from V and 0 from J; bases not matched to a gene: 13. Germline CDR1 SNHLY, CDR2 FYNNEI. The CDR3 is made up of 17 amino acids. Here the CDR3 DNA reads TGTGCCAGCAGCGGACGTCCGGTGGGGACAGGCTCCTACGAGCAGTACTTC. It specifies CASSGRPVGTGSYEQYF.

The rearrangement uses TRBV7-7 and TRBJ2-7, with 11 bases matching TRBD2. Per germline, CDR1 SSHAT and CDR2 FNYEAQ (reference sequence). CDR3 length equals 15 residues. V lost 4 bases and J lost 6; bases outside the gene matches: 8. The CDR3 is CASSSLAGGLGEQYF. As DNA, the CDR3 is TGTGCCAGCAGCTCGCTAGCGGGGGGATTGGGCGAGCAGTACTTC. The complete variable domain, with remaining parts taken from reference TRBV7-7 and TRBJ2-7, reads GAGVSQSPRYKVTKRGQDVTLRCDPISSHATLYWYQQALGQGPEFLTYFNYEAQPDKSGLPSDRFSAERPEGSISTLTIQRTEQRDSAMYRCASSSLAGGLGEQYFGPGTRLTVT.

The rearrangement uses TRBV5-1 and TRBJ1-2, with 7 bases fitting TRBD1. V lost 0 bases and J lost 4; bases outside the gene matches: 9. There are 16 residues in the CDR3. Germline CDR1 is SGHRS and CDR2 is YFSETQ. CDR3 nucleotides: TGCGCCAGCAGCTTGGTGGCAGGGGGTTTTCGCTATGGCTACACCTTC. Translating it yields CASSLVAGGFRYGYTF.

The genes are TRBV18 and TRBJ1-1; no clear D gene. Germline CDR1 is KGHSH and CDR2 is LQKENI. Trimming took off 2 bases at V and 7 bases at J, with 11 bases between the two ends. This CDR3 has 13 amino acids. DNA of the CDR3: TGTGCCAGCTCACCATCAATGAGGAGTGAAGCTTTCTTT. Its protein is CASSPSMRSEAFF.

The CDR3 DNA reads as TGTGCCAGCAGCCCCGGTCGGGTTTTGACAGATGGCTACACCTTC. This translates into CASSPGRVLTDGYTF. The rearrangement links TRBV5-4 to TRBJ1-2; D is perhaps TRBD1 (5 bases). CDR3 size: 15 residues. Germline CDR1 reads SGHNT; CDR2 reads YYREEE (reference sequence). V was clipped by 4 bases and J by 6 bases, with 19 bases between them.

The CDR3 loop reads CASSDPGGPDTDTQYF. CDR3 coding DNA: TGTGCCAGCAGTGATCCGGGGGGGCCGGACACAGATACGCAGTATTTT. This sequence joins TRBV25-1 and TRBJ2-3; 8 nucleotides align to TRBD2. Germline values: CDR1 MGHDK, CDR2 SYGVNS. The CDR3 consists of 16 residues. V shed 3 bases and J 2 bases; nucleotides not matched to a gene: 7.

The CDR3 spells CASSYSPRAGTGELFF. CDR3 nucleotide sequence: TGTGCCAGCAGTTACTCGCCCAGGGCAGGAACCGGGGAGCTGTTTTTT. The chain carries TRBV6-6 and TRBJ2-2, with D possibly being TRBD1 (5 bases). CDR3 length: 16 residues. V was shortened by 0 bases and J by 5 bases, with 13 bases between the two germline ends. CDR1 and CDR2 (germline): MNHNY, SVGAGI (reference sequence).

This chain joins TRBV4-3 and TRBJ1-3, with D tentatively TRBD1 (6 bases). Trimming pared 5 bases from V and 0 bases from J, leaving 11 bases between. The CDR3 length is 15 residues. CDR1 LGHNA and CDR2 YSLEER come from the germline V gene. DNA of the CDR3: TGCGCCAGCAGCGAGACAGGATTCTCTGGAAACACCATATATTTT. It specifies CASSETGFSGNTIYF.

This chain connects TRBV5-1 to TRBJ2-4; 9 bases fit TRBD2. In germline, CDR1 is SGHRS, CDR2 YFSETQ. The CDR3 length is 16 residues. J gave up 4 bases and V 0 bases, and 5 bases lay outside the gene matches. The CDR3 nucleotides are TGCGCCAGCAGCTTGGAAGGCGGGGGGGGAAAAAACATTCAGTACTTC. Translated: CASSLEGGGGKNIQYF.

This clone was detected many times. CDR3: CASSNRGVEQYF. The CDR3 DNA reads as TGTGCCAGCAGCAACCGGGGGGTCGAGCAGTACTTC. J is TRBJ2-7 and V is TRBV11-2, with 7 bases that match TRBD2. With 5 bases clipped from V and 6 bases from J, the junction kept 4 bases outside the gene matches. Germline CDR1 SGHAT, CDR2 FQNNGV. CDR3 length: 12 amino acids.

The V gene is TRBV6-5, the J gene TRBJ1-5; D is uncertain. Per germline, CDR1 MNHEY and CDR2 SVGAGI. This CDR3 comprises 14 residues. Trimming left V 5 bases short and J 2 bases short, with 10 bases between. The CDR3 sequence is CASSGGWGNQPQHF. The CDR3 DNA is TGTGCCAGCAGTGGCGGATGGGGCAATCAGCCCCAGCATTTT.

The V and J genes are TRBV7-9 and TRBJ2-5; D is perhaps TRBD2 (6 bases). The DNA end lines up better with TRBJ2-7; the J call may be wrong. CDR1 is SEHNR and CDR2 is FQNEAQ in the germline V gene (reference sequence). The CDR3 has 12 residues. CDR3 loop: CASGTGAYEQYF. CDR3 nucleotide sequence: TGTGCCAGCGGCACGGGAGCCTACGAGCAGTACTTC.